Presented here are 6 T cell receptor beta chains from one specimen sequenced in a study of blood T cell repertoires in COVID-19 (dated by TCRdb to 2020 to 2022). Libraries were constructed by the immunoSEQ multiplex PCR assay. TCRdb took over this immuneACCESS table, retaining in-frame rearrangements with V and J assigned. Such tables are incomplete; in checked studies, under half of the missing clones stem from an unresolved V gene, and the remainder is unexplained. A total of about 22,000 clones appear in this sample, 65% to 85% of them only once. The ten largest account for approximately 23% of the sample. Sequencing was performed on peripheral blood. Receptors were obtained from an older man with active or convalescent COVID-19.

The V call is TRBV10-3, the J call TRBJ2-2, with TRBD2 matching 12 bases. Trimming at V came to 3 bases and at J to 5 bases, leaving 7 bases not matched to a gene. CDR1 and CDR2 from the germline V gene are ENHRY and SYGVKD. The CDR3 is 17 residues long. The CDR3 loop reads CAISDPSGRGETGELFF. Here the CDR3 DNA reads TGTGCCATCAGTGATCCTAGCGGGAGGGGTGAGACCGGGGAGCTGTTTTTT.

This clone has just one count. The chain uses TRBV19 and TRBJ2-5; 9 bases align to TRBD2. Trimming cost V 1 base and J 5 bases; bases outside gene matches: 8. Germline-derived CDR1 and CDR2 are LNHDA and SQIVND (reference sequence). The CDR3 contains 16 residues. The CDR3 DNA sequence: TGTGCCAGTAGTATAGTGCCGCGGGAGGGCCGGGAGACCCAGTACTTC. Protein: CASSIVPREGRETQYF.

Here the CDR3 reads CASSTPSGRSSYEQYF. The CDR3 DNA reads TGTGCCAGCAGTACCCCTAGCGGTAGGAGCTCCTACGAGCAGTACTTC. The genes are TRBV6-4 and TRBJ2-7, with 7 positions matching TRBD2. Germline V gene data show CDR1 as MRHNA and CDR2 as SNTAGT. V dropped 5 bases and J dropped 0; count of bases not matched to a gene: 10. The CDR3 consists of 16 residues.

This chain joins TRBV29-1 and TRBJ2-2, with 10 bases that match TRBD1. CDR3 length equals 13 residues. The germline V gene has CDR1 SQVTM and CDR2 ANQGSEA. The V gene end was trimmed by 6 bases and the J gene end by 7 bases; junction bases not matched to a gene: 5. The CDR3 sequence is CSVGTGANGELFF. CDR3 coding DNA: TGCAGCGTAGGGACAGGGGCGAACGGGGAGCTGTTTTTT.

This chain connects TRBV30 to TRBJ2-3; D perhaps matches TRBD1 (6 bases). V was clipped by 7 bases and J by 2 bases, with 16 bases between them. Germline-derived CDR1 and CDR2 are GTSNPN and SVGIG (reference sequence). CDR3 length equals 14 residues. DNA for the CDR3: TGTGCCTCCCGGACAGCAACTAACACAGATACGCAGTATTTT. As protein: CASRTATNTDTQYF.

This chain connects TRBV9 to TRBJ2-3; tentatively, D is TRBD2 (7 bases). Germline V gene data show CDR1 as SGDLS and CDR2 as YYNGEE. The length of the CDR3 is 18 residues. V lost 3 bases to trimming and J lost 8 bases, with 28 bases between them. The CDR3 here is CASSATLGGQGSLGTQYF. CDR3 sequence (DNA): TGTGCCAGCAGCGCTACTCTGGGGGGGCAAGGCTCTTTAGGTACGCAGTATTTT.